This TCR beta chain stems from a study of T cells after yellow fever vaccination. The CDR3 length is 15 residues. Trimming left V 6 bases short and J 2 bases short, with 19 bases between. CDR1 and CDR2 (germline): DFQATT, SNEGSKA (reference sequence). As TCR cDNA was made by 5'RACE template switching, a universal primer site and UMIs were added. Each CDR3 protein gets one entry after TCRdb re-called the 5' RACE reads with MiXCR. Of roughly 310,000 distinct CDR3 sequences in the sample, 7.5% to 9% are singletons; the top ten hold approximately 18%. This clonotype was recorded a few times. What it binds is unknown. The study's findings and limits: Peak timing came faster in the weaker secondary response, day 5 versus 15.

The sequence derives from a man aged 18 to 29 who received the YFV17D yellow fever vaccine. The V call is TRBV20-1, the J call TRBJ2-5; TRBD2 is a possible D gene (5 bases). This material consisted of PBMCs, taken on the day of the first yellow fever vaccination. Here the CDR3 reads CSASPRRYPQETQYF. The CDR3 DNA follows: TGCAGTGCGAGCCCCCGGAGGTACCCTCAAGAGACCCAGTACTTC.